This record looks at one T cell receptor (beta chain) sequence and its context. Antigen: not known. Germline assignment: CDR1 LGHNT and CDR2 FRNRAP. The CDR3 sequence is 13 residues long. Trimming cost V 6 bases and J 0 bases, with 8 bases left between them. This specimen comes from a study of OX40 agonist ivuxolimab in advanced cancers. For the study at large: Ivuxolimab, an antibody acting as an agonist of OX40 (CD134), was used to treat patients.

Study outcomes and limitations: Within 6 weeks, CD4+ and CD8+ blood T cells expanded clonally at 0.1 to 3.0 mg/kg. Patients with a partial response at 0.1-3.0 mg/kg had among the lowest clonal expansion.

Assay: immunoSEQ multiplex PCR; the TCRdb copy retains only in-frame clones and omits some. The sample includes approximately 89,000 clones, 70% to 90% of them seen just once. This rearrangement joins TRBV12-5 to TRBJ1-1; no clear D gene. The sample consisted of CD4+ or CD8+ T cells sorted from blood, taken in a trial of the OX40 agonist ivuxolimab. The clonotype was recovered from an adult with an advanced solid tumor such as melanoma, head and neck, liver or kidney cancer. CDR3 coding DNA: TGTGCTAGTGGACCCCGGATGAACACTGAAGCTTTCTTT. Translating gives CASGPRMNTEAFF.